These 7 T cell receptor beta chains came from one sample sequenced in a study of response to subunit inactivated influenza vaccine. TCRdb independently ran MiXCR on the RT-PCR reads; one entry per CDR3 protein. The sample yields roughly 700,000 distinct CDR3 sequences, approximately 15% seen once. Source: PBMCs from blood, taken roughly 15 days before vaccination. These receptors originate from a man aged 45-65 years who received an inactivated influenza vaccine.

The chain joins TRBV20-1 to TRBJ2-1, with unresolved D. The ends were cut back, 3 bases at V and 10 bases at J, with 13 bases in the middle. Germline loops: CDR1 DFQATT, CDR2 SNEGSKA (reference sequence). The length of the CDR3 is 12 residues. The CDR3 sequence is CSARAVVWEQFF. The CDR3 region has the DNA TGCAGTGCTAGGGCGGTTGTTTGGGAGCAGTTCTTC.

The rearrangement joins TRBV7-9 to TRBJ2-1; D perhaps matches TRBD2 (6 bases). CDR3 length: 16 amino acids. Trimming removed 1 base at V and 1 base at J, with 11 bases between. Germline V gene data show CDR1 as SEHNR and CDR2 as FQNEAQ (reference sequence). CDR3 amino acids: CASSLGRAGSYNEQFF. CDR3 nucleotides: TGTGCCAGCAGCTTAGGGCGGGCGGGATCCTACAATGAGCAGTTCTTC.

The rearrangement joins TRBV7-2 to TRBJ1-1; no definite D call. CDR3 length equals 13 residues. The germline V and J ends were trimmed by 8 bases and 1 base, with 11 bases remaining between them. Germline CDR1 SGHTA, CDR2 FQGNSA. This chain's CDR3 is CASGLGGNTEAFF. CDR3 DNA: TGTGCCAGCGGACTAGGAGGGAACACTGAAGCTTTCTTT.

This clonotype has just a few counts. The genes are TRBV6-5 and TRBJ2-1, with 8 bases matching TRBD1. The CDR3 sequence is 17 residues long. Germline assignment: CDR1 MNHEY and CDR2 SVGAGI. After removal of 2 bases from V and 0 bases from J, the junction contained 6 bases not matched to a gene. CDR3: CASSYQGGTGSYNEQFF. In DNA, the CDR3 is TGTGCCAGCAGTTACCAAGGCGGGACAGGCTCCTACAATGAGCAGTTCTTC.

The chain joins TRBV5-4 to TRBJ2-7; perhaps TRBD2 as D (6 bases). The CDR3 extends over 14 amino acids. Trimming removed 2 bases from V and 5 bases from J, with 14 bases in between. Germline CDR1 and CDR2: SGHNT and YYREEE (reference sequence). CDR3 region: CASSLPGSLNEQYF. The CDR3 region has the DNA TGTGCCAGCAGCTTACCCGGGAGTCTCAACGAGCAGTACTTC.

The J gene is TRBJ1-6, the V gene TRBV4-1; D gene uncertain. CDR1 and CDR2 (germline): MGHRA, YSYEKL. The CDR3 length is 16 residues. The V end was cut by 3 bases, the J end by 5 bases, with 14 bases between. Written as DNA, the CDR3 is TGCGCCAGCAGCCAGGGGTACGGGAGGAATAATTCACCCCTCCACTTT. Encoded protein: CASSQGYGRNNSPLHF.

The chain uses TRBV5-1 and TRBJ1-3; D remains ambiguous. CDR3 size: 12 residues. Germline CDR1 reads SGHRS; CDR2 reads YFSETQ. V was trimmed by 4 bases and J by 4 bases, leaving 6 bases between them. The CDR3, as DNA: TGCGCCAGCAGCGCACAGGGAAACACCATATATTTT. It encodes CASSAQGNTIYF.